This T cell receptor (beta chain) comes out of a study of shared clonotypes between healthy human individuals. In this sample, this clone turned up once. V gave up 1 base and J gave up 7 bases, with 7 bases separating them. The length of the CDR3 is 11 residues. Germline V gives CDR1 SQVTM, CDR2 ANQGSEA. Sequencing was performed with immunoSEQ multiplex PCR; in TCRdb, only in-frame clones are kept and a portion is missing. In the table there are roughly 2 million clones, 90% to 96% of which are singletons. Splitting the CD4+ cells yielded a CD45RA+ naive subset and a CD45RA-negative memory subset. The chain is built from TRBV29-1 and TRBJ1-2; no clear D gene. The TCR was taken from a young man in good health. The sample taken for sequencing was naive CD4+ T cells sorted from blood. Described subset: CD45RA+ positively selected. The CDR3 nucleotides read TGCAGCGTTGAAGGGATTTCTGGCTACACCTTC. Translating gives CSVEGISGYTF.